These T cell receptor beta chains were read from a single sample in a study of PD-L1 blockade in urothelial cancer. Some clones are missing from TCRdb's copy, which holds only in-frame ones; the method was immunoSEQ multiplex PCR. This sample has 48,000 or so clones, with approximately 81% found just once. The starting material was PBMCs, obtained around atezolizumab (anti-PD-L1) treatment. All receptors derive from a man aged 70 or older with urothelial cancer. Both conserved end residues are part of each CDR3. Fields, in order: V gene, J gene, D gene, clone size, CDR3 DNA, CDR3 protein. D genes are given only for firm matches. Not every row has a clone size; where given, it reads once, few, many or a size class.

V: TRBV2; J: TRBJ1-5; D: TRBD1; size: -; DNA: TGTGCCAGCAGCGCAGGGGGACAGGGAAAGCCCCAGCATTTT; CDR3: CASSAGGQGKPQHF
V: TRBV6-5; J: TRBJ2-5; D: -; size: -; DNA: TGTGCCAGCGTTAGAGGGGGAGGGCCGTTAGAGACCCAGTACTTC; CDR3: CASVRGGGPLETQYF
V: TRBV11-1; J: TRBJ2-7; D: TRBD2; size: -; DNA: TGTGCCAGCAGCTCGGGACTAGCGGGAGTCGAGCAGTACTTC; CDR3: CASSSGLAGVEQYF
V: TRBV5-1; J: TRBJ2-3; D: -; size: -; DNA: TGCGCCAGCAGCTCGGGCGGGAGCACAGATACGCAGTATTTT; CDR3: CASSSGGSTDTQYF
V: TRBV15; J: TRBJ2-7; D: TRBD1; size: once; DNA: TGTGCCACCAGCAGCCTGGCTCGGACAGGAGATTACGAGCAGTACTTC; CDR3: CATSSLARTGDYEQYF
V: TRBV9; J: TRBJ2-1; D: -; size: -; DNA: TGTGCCAGCAGCTCCAGGGGACGCCCAAATGAGCAGTTCTTC; CDR3: CASSSRGRPNEQFF
V: TRBV2; J: TRBJ2-3; D: -; size: -; DNA: TGTGCCAGCAGTGAAGAAGCTGCCAGCACAGATACGCAGTATTTT; CDR3: CASSEEAASTDTQYF
V: TRBV28; J: TRBJ2-3; D: TRBD2; size: -; DNA: TGTGCCAGCAGTTTTAGCGGGACAAAAACAGATACGCAGTATTTT; CDR3: CASSFSGTKTDTQYF
V: TRBV25-1; J: TRBJ1-2; D: TRBD1; size: -; DNA: TGTGCCAGCAGGAAACTCCTTCGGGACAGGTGTCAGGGCGGCTACACCTTC; CDR3: CASRKLLRDRCQGGYTF
V: TRBV27; J: TRBJ2-7; D: TRBD2; size: -; DNA: TGTGCCAGCAGTTTAGGACTAGCGGGGGCCTACGAGCAGTACTTC; CDR3: CASSLGLAGAYEQYF
V: TRBV28; J: TRBJ1-3; D: -; size: -; DNA: TGTGCCAGCAGTTTATCTACCGGAAACACCATATATTTT; CDR3: CASSLSTGNTIYF
V: TRBV5-1; J: TRBJ2-3; D: TRBD2; size: -; DNA: TGCGCCAGCAGCTTTAGCGGGGGTTACACAGATACGCAGTATTTT; CDR3: CASSFSGGYTDTQYF
V: TRBV7-8; J: TRBJ1-1; D: -; size: -; DNA: TGTGCCAGCAGCTCTTACAGGAGTCCCATGAACACTGAAGCTTTCTTT; CDR3: CASSSYRSPMNTEAFF
V: TRBV14; J: TRBJ2-7; D: TRBD2; size: few; DNA: TGTGCCAGCAGCCGACTAGCGGGAGGGTACCTCCACGAGCAGTACTTC; CDR3: CASSRLAGGYLHEQYF
V: TRBV28; J: TRBJ2-7; D: TRBD1; size: -; DNA: TGTGCCAGCAGTTTACCTACTACAGGGGCCTACGAGCAGTACTTC; CDR3: CASSLPTTGAYEQYF
V: TRBV5-1; J: TRBJ2-3; D: -; size: -; DNA: TGCGCCAGCAGCCCCCAGGGTAGTAACACAGATACGCAGTATTTT; CDR3: CASSPQGSNTDTQYF
V: TRBV28; J: TRBJ1-1; D: -; size: -; DNA: TGTGCCAGCAGTTTATCAGGGTTTAGCACTGAAGCTTTCTTT; CDR3: CASSLSGFSTEAFF
V: TRBV10-3; J: TRBJ1-2; D: -; size: -; DNA: TGTGCCATCAGTGAGTCCAGGACTAATGGCTACACCTTC; CDR3: CAISESRTNGYTF
V: TRBV28; J: TRBJ2-5; D: -; size: -; DNA: TGTGCCAGCAGTTTATTTCTGACAGGGACTCAAGAGACCCAGTACTTC; CDR3: CASSLFLTGTQETQYF
V: TRBV2; J: TRBJ2-1; D: TRBD2; size: -; DNA: TGTGCCAGCAGCCTCTCTAGGGGACTAGCGGGAGATGAGCAGTTCTTC; CDR3: CASSLSRGLAGDEQFF
V: TRBV28; J: TRBJ2-4; D: TRBD2; size: -; DNA: TGTGCCAGCAGTTTATCCCGCCTTTCCTCCGGTCTAGCGGGAGTGGCGGACATTCAGTACTTC; CDR3: CASSLSRLSSGLAGVADIQYF
V: TRBV28; J: TRBJ2-2; D: TRBD1; size: few; DNA: TGTGCCAGCAGTTACACTGACAGGGGGGTCACCGGGGAGCTGTTTTTT; CDR3: CASSYTDRGVTGELFF
V: TRBV5-4; J: TRBJ1-2; D: TRBD1; size: medium-sized; DNA: TGTGCCAGCAGCTCGGGACAGATCTATGGCTACACCTTC; CDR3: CASSSGQIYGYTF
V: TRBV10-1; J: TRBJ2-7; D: TRBD2; size: -; DNA: TGCGCCAGCAGTCTAGCGGGGAAGGCCTACGAGCAGTACTTC; CDR3: CASSLAGKAYEQYF
V: TRBV7-9; J: TRBJ1-1; D: -; size: -; DNA: TGTGCCAGCAGCTCGCCCCAGGACACTGAAGCTTTCTTT; CDR3: CASSSPQDTEAFF
V: TRBV18; J: TRBJ2-5; D: -; size: -; DNA: TGTGCCAGCTCAAATCTAGTCCAAGAGACCCAGTACTTC; CDR3: CASSNLVQETQYF
V: TRBV6-5; J: TRBJ1-1; D: -; size: -; DNA: TGTGCCAGCAGTCCAGGGGAGAGGATAACTGAAGCTTTCTTT; CDR3: CASSPGERITEAFF
V: TRBV14; J: TRBJ2-7; D: TRBD2; size: once; DNA: TGTGCCAGCAGCCAGAAGACGTGGGGACTAGCGATGGTTAACGAGCAGTACTTC; CDR3: CASSQKTWGLAMVNEQYF
V: TRBV7-8; J: TRBJ2-7; D: TRBD2; size: -; DNA: TGTGCCAGCAGCATTGGACTAGCTGTCCACGAGCAGTACTTC; CDR3: CASSIGLAVHEQYF
V: TRBV18; J: TRBJ2-5; D: TRBD2; size: -; DNA: TGTGCCACCAGCCCGGGGACTAGCGGGAGCTCGGAGACCCAGTACTTC; CDR3: CATSPGTSGSSETQYF
V: TRBV6-5; J: TRBJ2-7; D: -; size: -; DNA: TGTGCCAGCAGTTACCAGCGCCTGCCAAACTACGAGCAGTACTTC; CDR3: CASSYQRLPNYEQYF
V: TRBV30; J: TRBJ2-1; D: TRBD2; size: once; DNA: TGTGCCTGGATGCGGACTAGCGGACACAATGAGCAGTTCTTC; CDR3: CAWMRTSGHNEQFF
V: TRBV7-9; J: TRBJ2-7; D: TRBD1; size: few; DNA: TGTGCCAGCAGCTTCGACAGGGAAGAAGAGCAGTACTTC; CDR3: CASSFDREEEQYF
V: TRBV11-2; J: TRBJ1-1; D: -; size: -; DNA: TGTGCCAGCAGCCTTACGGGAAATTTAAACACTGAAGCTTTCTTT; CDR3: CASSLTGNLNTEAFF
V: TRBV29-1; J: TRBJ2-3; D: TRBD2; size: -; DNA: TGCAGCGTTGGAGGGACTAGCGGGAGCACAGATACGCAGTATTTT; CDR3: CSVGGTSGSTDTQYF
V: TRBV10-3; J: TRBJ2-1; D: TRBD2; size: -; DNA: TGTGCCATCAGTGAGGCCACCGGGACTAGCGGGAGCAATGAGCAGTTCTTC; CDR3: CAISEATGTSGSNEQFF
V: TRBV9; J: TRBJ2-7; D: TRBD2; size: -; DNA: TGTGCCAGCAGCGTAGGGGGTAGCGGGGAATCCTACGAGCAGTACTTC; CDR3: CASSVGGSGESYEQYF
V: TRBV30; J: TRBJ1-4; D: -; size: -; DNA: TGTGCCTGGAGTTCCCTTTGGGGGGGGACTAATGAAAAACTGTTTTTT; CDR3: CAWSSLWGGTNEKLFF
V: TRBV2; J: TRBJ2-7; D: -; size: -; DNA: TGTGCCAGCAGTGACATAGCGGACTCCTACGAGCAGTACTTC; CDR3: CASSDIADSYEQYF
V: TRBV2; J: TRBJ1-1; D: TRBD1; size: -; DNA: TGTGCCAGATCCCGGGACAGGATGGGGAACACTGAAGCTTTCTTT; CDR3: CARSRDRMGNTEAFF
V: TRBV2; J: TRBJ2-3; D: TRBD2; size: -; DNA: TGTGCCAGCAGTGAAGAGGGACTAGTGACAGATACGCAGTATTTT; CDR3: CASSEEGLVTDTQYF
V: TRBV9; J: TRBJ1-2; D: -; size: -; DNA: TGTGCCAGCAGCGTGGGTCTTCTGACTCTTAACTATGGCTACACCTTC; CDR3: CASSVGLLTLNYGYTF
V: TRBV28; J: TRBJ1-2; D: TRBD1; size: -; DNA: TGTGCCAGCAGTCCCGGGACAGGGGTCTATGGCTACACCTTC; CDR3: CASSPGTGVYGYTF
V: TRBV5-1; J: TRBJ1-5; D: TRBD1; size: many; DNA: TGCGCCAGCAGTATCGGGACAGGGGATCAGCCCCAGCATTTT; CDR3: CASSIGTGDQPQHF
V: TRBV9; J: TRBJ2-1; D: TRBD2; size: -; DNA: TGTGCCAGCAGCGCGTCAGCGGGAACGCAGTTCTTC; CDR3: CASSASAGTQFF
V: TRBV27; J: TRBJ1-2; D: -; size: -; DNA: TGTGCCAGCAGTTCCTCTTACGAGGCCAACTATGGCTACACCTTC; CDR3: CASSSSYEANYGYTF
V: TRBV6-5; J: TRBJ1-4; D: -; size: -; DNA: TGTGCCAGCAGATCGGGTGAAAAACTGTTTTTT; CDR3: CASRSGEKLFF
V: TRBV7-8; J: TRBJ1-2; D: TRBD1; size: -; DNA: TGTGCCAGCAGATTGGGGAGGACAGGGAGGGGCTACACCTTC; CDR3: CASRLGRTGRGYTF
V: TRBV7-8; J: TRBJ1-1; D: -; size: -; DNA: TGTGCCAGCAGCTTATCATCATACCCGACGGGAACTTTCTTT; CDR3: CASSLSSYPTGTFF
V: TRBV15; J: TRBJ2-7; D: TRBD1; size: -; DNA: TGTGCCACCAGCAGAGACAGGGGGCACTACGAGCAGTACTTC; CDR3: CATSRDRGHYEQYF